The 21 T cell receptor beta chains listed next were all sequenced from one sample in a study of blood T cell repertoires in COVID-19. The protocol was immunoSEQ multiplex PCR, while the TCRdb copy is restricted to in-frame clones and leaves out a portion. The sample contains tens of thousands of clones, roughly nine tenths of which appear only once. The sample taken for sequencing was peripheral blood. These receptors came from a man in his sixties with acute or convalescent COVID-19.

The J gene is TRBJ2-2, the V gene TRBV14; 9 bases are a match to TRBD2. The CDR3 sequence is 16 residues long. Germline V gene lookup returns CDR1 SGHDN and CDR2 FVKESK. Germline trimming cut 5 bases from V and 6 bases from J; bases unmatched to any gene: 10. The CDR3 sequence: CASSGWTSDVSGELFF. The CDR3 nucleotides read TGTGCCAGCAGCGGATGGACTAGCGACGTCTCCGGGGAGCTGTTTTTT. Full variable domain (rest looked up from reference TRBV14 and TRBJ2-2): EAGVTQFPSHSVIEKGQTVTLRCDPISGHDNLYWYRRVMGKEIKFLLHFVKESKQDESGMPNNRFLAERTGGTYSTLKVQPAELEDSGVYFCASSGWTSDVSGELFFGEGSRLTVL.

The chain uses TRBV13 and TRBJ1-1, with D unresolved. Per the germline V gene, CDR1 is PRHDT and CDR2 is FYEKMQ (reference sequence). The CDR3 length is 14 residues. The V gene lost 5 bases and the J gene lost 7 bases, with 17 bases spanning the gap. DNA of the CDR3: TGTGCCAGCAGCCCGCAGGCCAGCTCCCTTGAAGCTTTCTTT. Translated: CASSPQASSLEAFF.

The J gene is TRBJ2-5, the V gene TRBV5-4, with TRBD1 identical over 8 bases. In germline, CDR1 is SGHNT, CDR2 YYREEE (reference sequence). The CDR3 is 14 residues long. V was pared by 4 bases and J by 4 bases, with 6 bases of the junction left unmatched. The CDR3 DNA is TGTGCCAGCAGCGATAATACAGGGGGAGAGACCCAGTACTTC. This gives the protein CASSDNTGGETQYF.

The V call is TRBV7-3, the J call TRBJ1-2, with D perhaps matching TRBD1 (5 bases). V was trimmed by 3 bases and J by 5 bases, leaving 19 bases between them. This CDR3 is built from 16 residues. CDR1 and CDR2 (germline): SGHTA, FQGTGA. This chain's CDR3 is CASSFMGDQGGYGYTF. The CDR3 region has the DNA TGTGCCAGCAGCTTTATGGGGGACCAGGGAGGATATGGCTACACCTTC.

The chain recombines TRBV10-1 with TRBJ2-1; 9 bases agree with TRBD1. The CDR3 is made up of 13 amino acids. Looked up from germline, CDR1 is WNHNN and CDR2 is SYGVQD (reference sequence). The junction had 10 bases not matched to a gene; V was cut back by 8 bases and J by 11 bases. DNA for the CDR3: TGCGCCAGCGGAGCCGGGACAGGGAGTAAGCAGTTCTTC. Its protein is CASGAGTGSKQFF.

The rearrangement uses TRBV30 and TRBJ2-7; 9 positions agree with TRBD1. V lost 3 bases to trimming and J lost 5 bases; unmatched junction nucleotides: 8. Germline V CDR1 and CDR2: GTSNPN, SVGIG (reference sequence). This CDR3 contains 14 residues. The DNA of the CDR3 is TGTGCCTGGAGCGTTGGGACAGGGCTCAACGAGCAGTACTTC. Its protein is CAWSVGTGLNEQYF.

The gene calls are TRBV3-1 (or the pseudogene TRBV3-2) and TRBJ2-7; D remains unclear. The germline V gene encodes CDR1 LGHDT and CDR2 YNNKEL (reference sequence). Trimming pared 4 bases from V and 7 bases from J, leaving 14 bases between. The CDR3 has 13 amino acids. The CDR3 DNA reads TGTGCCAGCAGCCTGATATACTCGAGTGAGCAGTACTTC. Its protein product is CASSLIYSSEQYF.

V is TRBV14 and J is TRBJ2-1; D perhaps matches TRBD2 (6 bases). This CDR3 has 13 residues. Germline CDR1 is SGHDN and CDR2 is FVKESK. Trimming shortened V by 4 bases and J by 6 bases, and 10 bases separated the two germline ends. The CDR3 reads CASSRGLPNEQFF. CDR3 DNA sequence: TGTGCCAGCAGCCGGGGACTGCCCAATGAGCAGTTCTTC.

This chain connects TRBV6-5 to TRBJ1-2, with no clear D. Per germline, CDR1 MNHEY and CDR2 SVGAGI. This CDR3 is built from 15 residues. The germline V and J ends were trimmed by 2 bases and 2 bases, with 12 bases remaining between them. CDR3 in DNA: TGTGCCAGCAGTTACAATGTCGAACTAAACTATGGCTACACCTTC. Protein product: CASSYNVELNYGYTF.

This clone was found once. Here the CDR3 reads CASSRGTAGNTIYF. As DNA, the CDR3 is TGTGCCAGCAGCCGGGGGACAGCGGGAAACACCATATATTTT. V usage is TRBV11-2 and J usage is TRBJ1-3; 7 bases fit TRBD1. Trimming removed 5 bases from V and 4 bases from J; junction bases left unmatched: 5. The CDR3 runs 14 residues. Germline assignment: CDR1 SGHAT and CDR2 FQNNGV. Full variable domain (remainder filled in from reference TRBV11-2 and TRBJ1-3): EAGVAQSPRYKIIEKRQSVAFWCNPISGHATLYWYQQILGQGPKLLIQFQNNGVVDDSQLPKDRFSAERLKGVDSTLKIQPAKLEDSAVYLCASSRGTAGNTIYFGEGSWLTVV.

The chain combines TRBV6-5 with TRBJ2-1, with 7 bases lining up with TRBD1. Unmatched junction bases numbered 6, after V lost 4 bases and J lost 0 bases. CDR1 and CDR2 from the germline V gene are MNHEY and SVGAGI. This CDR3 is built from 16 residues. The CDR3 is CASSWTGLSSYNEQFF. In DNA form, the CDR3 reads TGTGCCAGCAGTTGGACAGGCCTCAGCTCCTACAATGAGCAGTTCTTC.

The rearrangement joins TRBV19 to TRBJ1-1; D may be TRBD1 (5 bases). This CDR3 has 15 amino acids. The germline gives CDR1 LNHDA, CDR2 SQIVND (reference sequence). V lost 5 bases, J lost 5 bases, and 18 bases lay in between. The CDR3 DNA follows: TGTGCCAGTAGTCCTTCGGGGGAGGGAGGGACTGAAGCTTTCTTT. It is translated as CASSPSGEGGTEAFF.

The chain joins TRBV5-6 to TRBJ1-3; 7 bases line up with TRBD1. CDR3 length: 16 amino acids. V lost 4 bases to trimming and J lost 0 bases; unmatched junction nucleotides: 7. CDR1 is SGHDT and CDR2 is YYEEEE in the germline V gene. CDR3 protein: CASSHRGPYSGNTIYF. The CDR3 coding sequence is TGTGCCAGCAGCCACAGGGGCCCTTACTCTGGAAACACCATATATTTT. The variable domain in full, completed from reference TRBV5-6 and TRBJ1-3, reads DAGVTQSPTHLIKTRGQQVTLRCSPKSGHDTVSWYQQALGQGPQFIFQYYEEEERQRGNFPDRFSGHQFPNYSSELNVNALLLGDSALYLCASSHRGPYSGNTIYFGEGSWLTVV.

This clone was seen a single time. V and J are TRBV19 and TRBJ1-5; D is undetermined. Between the trimmed V and J ends, which lost 2 bases and 2 bases, there was a span of 16 bases. The CDR3 runs to 17 residues. Germline CDR1 reads LNHDA; CDR2 reads SQIVND (reference sequence). CDR3 sequence reads: CASSISRGSEGNQPQHF. The CDR3 region has the DNA TGTGCCAGTAGTATATCACGGGGTTCGGAAGGCAATCAGCCCCAGCATTTT.

This clone showed up just a few times. The V and J genes are TRBV3-1 (or the pseudogene TRBV3-2) and TRBJ1-2; 11 bases agree with TRBD1. The germline V gene has CDR1 LGHDT and CDR2 YNNKEL (reference sequence). The ends lost 5 bases at V and 4 bases at J; junction bases unmatched: 12. The CDR3 has 17 residues. CDR3 nucleotide sequence: TGTGCCAGCAGCTTCCGAGGGGGACAGGGGGGTATCTATGGCTACACCTTC. It encodes CASSFRGGQGGIYGYTF.

The chain has TRBV19 and TRBJ1-2, with D tentatively TRBD1 (5 bases). The germline V and J ends were trimmed by 6 bases and 6 bases, with 14 bases remaining between them. Germline CDR1 is LNHDA and CDR2 is SQIVND (reference sequence). The CDR3 sequence is 13 residues long. The CDR3 nucleotides are TGTGCCAGTAGACTCGCGACGGGGGATGGCTACACCTTC. Translation gives CASRLATGDGYTF.

The J gene is TRBJ1-5, the V gene TRBV19; possible D gene TRBD1, 5 bases. This CDR3 region has 13 residues. Trimming pared 0 bases from V and 8 bases from J, leaving 8 bases between. Looked up from germline, CDR1 is LNHDA and CDR2 is SQIVND (reference sequence). This chain's CDR3 is CASSIEGTKPQHF. The CDR3, as DNA: TGTGCCAGTAGTATAGAGGGGACTAAGCCCCAGCATTTT.

This clone was picked up one time. CDR3 nucleotide sequence: TGTGCCAGCAGCCGTGGACGGGGGGGCACTGAAGCTTTCTTT. It translates to CASSRGRGGTEAFF. The chain employs TRBV5-6 and TRBJ1-1, with a tentative D call TRBD1 (5 bases). Between the trimmed V and J ends, which lost 4 bases and 4 bases, there was a span of 14 bases. This CDR3 contains 14 residues. Germline CDR1 is SGHDT and CDR2 is YYEEEE.

This clone was picked up one time. V usage is TRBV7-2 and J usage is TRBJ1-4, with D maybe TRBD1 (5 bases). Germline values: CDR1 SGHTA, CDR2 FQGNSA. The CDR3 spans 15 residues. Trimming removed 5 bases from V and 5 bases from J, with 15 bases in between. In DNA form, the CDR3 reads TGTGCCAGCAGCCGGGACTCGGTGGGGAATGAAAAACTGTTTTTT. The encoded protein is CASSRDSVGNEKLFF.

This clone was counted once. The rearrangement links TRBV28 to TRBJ1-2; a possible D gene is TRBD1 (5 bases). V lost 4 bases and J 3 bases, leaving 12 bases between the germline ends. The CDR3 has 14 residues. Germline V CDR1 and CDR2: MDHEN, SYDVKM. CDR3 nucleotides: TGTGCCAGCAGTTCCCCCACAGGATACTATGGCTACACCTTC. This encodes CASSSPTGYYGYTF.

This chain uses TRBV19 with TRBJ1-6; 8 bases are shared with TRBD1. The length of the CDR3 is 15 residues. The germline V gene has CDR1 LNHDA and CDR2 SQIVND (reference sequence). The J segment lost 3 bases and the V segment lost 4 bases, leaving 2 bases of the junction unmatched. CDR3: CASSRTGFYNSPLHF. CDR3 coding DNA: TGTGCCAGTAGTAGGACAGGGTTCTATAATTCACCCCTCCACTTT.